The clone carrying this T cell receptor beta chain was observed a few times. Its antigen is unidentified. This sample is part of a study of T cells after yellow fever vaccination. In the study overall: Fractions of limited cellularity were prepared by means of SMART-Seq v4 Ultra Low Input. Whole-study findings and limits: Subsequent to the booster, the majority of primary-vaccination clones reappeared (roughly 95% CD4, about 90% CD8). Abundant clonotypes from the bulk population could get into FACS-sorted repertoires as contaminants. The study found a weaker secondary response that peaked faster, day 5 versus 15.

MiXCR was run by TCRdb on the 5' RACE reads, yielding one entry per CDR3 protein. The data contain 450,000 to 550,000 distinct CDR3 sequences, about a fifth of them singletons. V gave up 5 bases and J gave up 5 bases, with 16 bases separating them. Germline CDR1 SGHDT, CDR2 YYEEEE. The CDR3 is 15 amino acids. The sequencing here drew on PBMCs, taken approximately 22 days after the first yellow fever vaccination. The origin of this receptor is a man between 18 and 35 years old who received the YFV17D yellow fever vaccine. The chain couples TRBV5-6 to TRBJ1-4; a weak D match, TRBD1 (6 bases). The DNA of the CDR3 is TGTGCCAGCAGTGGAGGGACATCCTTCAATGAAAAACTGTTTTTT. Amino acids: CASSGGTSFNEKLFF.